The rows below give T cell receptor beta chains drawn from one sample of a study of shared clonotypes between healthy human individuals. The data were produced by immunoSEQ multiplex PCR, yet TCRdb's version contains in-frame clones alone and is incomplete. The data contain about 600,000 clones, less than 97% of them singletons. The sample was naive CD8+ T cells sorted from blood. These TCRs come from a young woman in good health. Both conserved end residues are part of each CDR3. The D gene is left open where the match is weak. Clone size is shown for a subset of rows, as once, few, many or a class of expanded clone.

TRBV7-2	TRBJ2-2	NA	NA	CASSPTRWRPSGELFF	TGTGCCAGCAGCCCCACTCGATGGCGGCCTAGCGGGGAGCTGTTTTTT
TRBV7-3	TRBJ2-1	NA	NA	CASSLVDTTYNEQFF	TGTGCCAGCAGCTTAGTCGACACCACCTACAATGAGCAGTTCTTC
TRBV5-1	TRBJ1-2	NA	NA	CASSLSPRENYGYTF	TGCGCCAGCAGCTTGTCCCCCAGGGAGAACTATGGCTACACCTTC
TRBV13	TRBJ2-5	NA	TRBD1	CASSLTGTGVTQYF	TGTGCCAGCAGCTTAACCGGGACAGGGGTGACCCAGTACTTC
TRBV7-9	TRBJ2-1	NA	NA	CASSPVIDEQFF	TGTGCCAGCAGCCCGGTAATCGATGAGCAGTTCTTC
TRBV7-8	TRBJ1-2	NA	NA	CASSLEAGGNYGYTF	TGTGCCAGCAGCCTAGAGGCCGGGGGTAACTATGGCTACACCTTC
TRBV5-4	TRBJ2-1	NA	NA	CASSLGVSGNEQFF	TGTGCCAGCAGCTTGGGAGTATCTGGGAATGAGCAGTTCTTC
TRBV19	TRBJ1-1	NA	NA	CASMSRGQNTEAFF	TGTGCCAGTATGAGTAGGGGACAGAACACTGAAGCTTTCTTT
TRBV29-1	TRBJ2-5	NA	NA	CSVVADANQETQYF	TGCAGCGTTGTCGCGGACGCGAACCAAGAGACCCAGTACTTC
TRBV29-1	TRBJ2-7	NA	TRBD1	CSVVRQGSYEQYF	TGCAGCGTTGTACGACAGGGTAGCTACGAGCAGTACTTC
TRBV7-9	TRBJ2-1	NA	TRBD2	CASTLGTSEYYNEQFF	TGTGCCAGCACCCTTGGCACTAGCGAGTATTACAATGAGCAGTTCTTC
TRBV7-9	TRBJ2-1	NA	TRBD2	CASSLIAGAAYNEQFF	TGTGCCAGCAGCTTAATCGCGGGAGCGGCCTACAATGAGCAGTTCTTC
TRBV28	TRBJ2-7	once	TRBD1	CASSSPRDSQPYEQYF	TGTGCCAGCAGCTCCCCCCGGGACAGCCAGCCCTACGAGCAGTACTTC
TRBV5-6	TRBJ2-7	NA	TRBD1	CASSLAGWTGIYEQYF	TGTGCCAGCAGCTTGGCCGGGTGGACAGGGATCTACGAGCAGTACTTC
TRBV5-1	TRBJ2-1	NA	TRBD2	CASSWDTSGRAIEQFF	TGCGCCAGCAGCTGGGATACTAGCGGGAGGGCCATTGAGCAGTTCTTC
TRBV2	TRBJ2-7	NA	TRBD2	CASSDLVASGRHEQYF	TGTGCCAGCAGTGATTTGGTGGCTAGCGGGAGGCACGAGCAGTACTTC
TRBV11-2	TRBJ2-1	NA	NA	CASSFDIQLEQFF	TGTGCCAGCAGCTTTGACATTCAGCTTGAGCAGTTCTTC
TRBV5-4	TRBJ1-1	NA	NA	CASSPLGGQTEAFF	TGTGCCAGCAGTCCTTTGGGGGGGCAAACTGAAGCTTTCTTT
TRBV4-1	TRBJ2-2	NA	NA	CASSREGLNTGELFF	TGCGCCAGCAGCCGAGAGGGCTTGAACACCGGGGAGCTGTTTTTT
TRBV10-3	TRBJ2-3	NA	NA	CAISGPQGARPHFSTDTQYF	TGTGCCATCAGTGGACCTCAGGGTGCGAGGCCACATTTTAGCACAGATACGCAGTATTTT
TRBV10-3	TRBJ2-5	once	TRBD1	CAERDSEYVEQYF	TGTGCCGAAAGGGACAGCGAGTACGTGGAGCAGTACTTC
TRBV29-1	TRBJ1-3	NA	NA	CSVVGSGNTIYF	TGCAGCGTTGTGGGTTCTGGAAACACCATATATTTT
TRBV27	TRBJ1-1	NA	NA	CASSLRPGGTEAFF	TGTGCCAGCAGTTTAAGGCCTGGAGGCACTGAAGCTTTCTTT
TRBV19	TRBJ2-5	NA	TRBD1	CASSWTGGAETQYF	TGTGCCAGTAGTTGGACAGGGGGCGCGGAGACCCAGTACTTC
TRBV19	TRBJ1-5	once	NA	CASWGEESNQPQHF	TGTGCCAGCTGGGGGGAGGAAAGCAATCAGCCCCAGCATTTT
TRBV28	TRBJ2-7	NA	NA	CASSPVRDGVPYEQYF	TGTGCCAGCAGTCCAGTAAGGGACGGAGTCCCCTACGAGCAGTACTTC
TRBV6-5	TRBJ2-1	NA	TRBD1	CASSLRDRTYNEQFF	TGTGCCAGCAGTTTACGGGACAGGACCTACAATGAGCAGTTCTTC
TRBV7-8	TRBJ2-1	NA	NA	CASSHGLSWDEQFF	TGTGCCAGCAGCCACGGACTGTCCTGGGATGAGCAGTTCTTC
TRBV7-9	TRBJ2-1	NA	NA	CASSSTPEQFF	TGTGCCAGCAGCTCCACTCCAGAGCAGTTCTTC
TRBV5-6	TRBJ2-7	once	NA	CASSLAGSTILYEQYF	TGTGCCAGCAGCTTGGCGGGCTCGACTATTCTCTACGAGCAGTACTTC
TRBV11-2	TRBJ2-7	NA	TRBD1	CASSLGPGTGLSYEQYF	TGTGCCAGCAGCTTGGGCCCCGGGACAGGGTTGTCCTACGAGCAGTACTTC